This TCR beta chain was retrieved from a study of T cell repertoires in cytomegalovirus infection. Study-level background: An indication of both CMV infection and matching HLA type came from public TCR beta signatures. Study observations and caveats: CMV-specific TCR beta clonotypes restricted by HLA-C were the ones dominating the ex vivo response. Summed frequency of shared TCR beta families picked out CMV carriers who also had the relevant HLA.

TCRdb ran MiXCR on the reads and lists one entry per CDR3 protein. This sample carries roughly 180,000 distinct CDR3 sequences, roughly 28% of them seen once, and the ten largest clones take just over 30%. This clonotype was detected a few times. Its antigen is unidentified. The V end lost 8 bases, the J end lost 4 bases, and 11 bases lay between the germline ends. The CDR3 sequence is 12 residues long. Germline V CDR1 and CDR2: SGHDN, FVKESK. This receptor was taken from a human donor in good health (CMV status not recorded). Some clones in this sample may be carry-over from other donors' samples. The sequencing sample was made of PBMCs. The V and J genes are TRBV14 and TRBJ1-1; unclear D gene. For the CDR3, the DNA is TGTGCCAGCGGTGGAGTACGCACTGAAGCTTTCTTT. Its protein is CASGGVRTEAFF.